What follows are 13 T cell receptor beta chains derived from one specimen sequenced in a study of tumor-infiltrating lymphocytes in primary liver carcinoma. Scientists recovered RNA and DNA together from approximately 20-30 mg of unsorted bulk tissue. With a constant-region primer, TCR beta cDNA was made from 450 to 650 ng of total RNA. What produced the TCR beta libraries was three nested multiplex PCR rounds using slightly modified ARM-PCR. The opening two PCR rounds, around 9 cycles each, paired TRBV1-TRBV30 forward primers with a C-beta reverse primer. Each CDR3 protein is one row after TCRdb ran MiXCR on the multiplex PCR reads. The table records approximately 60,000 distinct CDR3 sequences, 70% to 85% of them present only once. Sequencing was performed on liver tumor tissue from sampling region 2. This sample's subset: tumor region T2, inferior pole. All receptors come from a man aged 35-49 years with primary liver carcinoma and hepatitis B virus infection.

Relative to its sample, this clonotype is medium-sized. CDR3 coding DNA: TGCGCCAGCAGTGAGGCTAAGGGACTAGCGGGGGACACCGGGGAGCTGTTTTTT. Protein: CASSEAKGLAGDTGELFF. The J gene is TRBJ2-2, the V gene TRBV10-2, with 14 bases lining up with TRBD2. Germline values: CDR1 WSHSY, CDR2 SAAADI. The J segment lost 3 bases and the V segment lost 2 bases, leaving 5 bases of the junction unmatched. The length of the CDR3 is 18 residues.

This clonotype was counted once. The V and J genes are TRBV29-1 and TRBJ2-7, with D tentatively TRBD2 (7 bases). The CDR3 is made up of 12 amino acids. Trimming stripped 4 bases from V and 2 bases from J, with 9 bases between. The germline CDR1 and CDR2 sequences are SQVTM and ANQGSEA. The CDR3 sequence is CSVGGGPYEQYF. The CDR3 nucleotides are TGCAGCGTTGGGGGGGGGCCCTACGAGCAGTACTTC.

As for this clonotype: At one end the junction does not follow the germline gene, possibly because of a read error. This chain joins TRBV29-1 and TRBJ2-7, with 7 bases matching TRBD2. This CDR3 comprises 13 residues. Germline values: CDR1 SQVTM, CDR2 ANQGSEA. CDR3 nucleotide sequence: TGCATCGTTGAGGACCAGCGGGGCACCGGGCAGTACTTC. Encoded protein: CIVEDQRGTGQYF.

With regard to this clonotype: The junction differs from germline at one of its ends, possibly a read error. V and J are TRBV11-3 and TRBJ2-1; no definite D call. This CDR3 has 17 amino acids. Germline CDR1 reads SGHNT; CDR2 reads YENEEA. The CDR3 loop is CASSLDPMSFSYNEQLF. The CDR3 DNA reads as TGTGCCAGCAGCTTAGATCCCATGAGTTTTTCCTACAATGAGCAGTTGTTC.

Regarding this clonotype: Likely a read error: the CDR3 ends without its conserved phenylalanine or tryptophan. This rearrangement joins TRBV14 to TRBJ2-1; possibly TRBD2 for D (5 bases). The germline V gene encodes CDR1 SGHDN and CDR2 FVKESK. The V and J ends lost 1 base and 4 bases respectively, with 14 bases between them. There are 16 residues in the CDR3. DNA of the CDR3: TGTGCCAGCAGCCAAGGACTATGTCAAGTTTACAATGAGCAGTTCTTA. It specifies CASSQGLCQVYNEQFL.

This clonotype was counted ten times or more. The CDR3 coding sequence is TGCAGCGTTGAAGATAAGGCTAGCGGGGAGACCCAGTACTTC. Its protein is CSVEDKASGETQYF. This rearrangement joins TRBV29-1 to TRBJ2-5; TRBD2 matches at 8 bases. The CDR3 sequence is 14 residues long. With V trimmed by 0 bases and J by 5 bases, 5 bases remained unmatched. The germline CDR1 and CDR2 sequences are SQVTM and ANQGSEA.

Remarks on this clonotype: Without the conserved terminal phenylalanine or tryptophan, this CDR3 likely stems from a read error. The chain employs TRBV11-2 and TRBJ2-1; D not resolved. CDR3 size: 15 residues. CDR1 and CDR2 from the germline V gene are SGHAT and FQNNGV. V lost 6 bases and J 9 bases, leaving 21 bases between the germline ends. As DNA, the CDR3 is TGTGCCAGCAGTCCTCCTGGAGTAGTAGGCATTGAGCAGTTCTTA. Its protein is CASSPPGVVGIEQFL.

In DNA form, the CDR3 reads TGTGCCAGCAGTTACAGGGCAGGGAGTGGCAATGAGCAGTTCTTC. Translated, it gives CASSYRAGSGNEQFF. The J gene is TRBJ2-1, the V gene TRBV6-5, with D perhaps assigned TRBD1 or TRBD2 (5 bases each). The CDR3 covers 15 residues. V lost 2 bases to trimming and J lost 6 bases, with 14 bases between them. Germline V lookup: CDR1 MNHEY, CDR2 SVGAGI.

This chain joins TRBV12-3 or TRBV12-4 and TRBJ2-2, with D perhaps TRBD2 (6 bases). The CDR3 extends over 13 amino acids. The CDR3 is CASLREPTGELFF. The CDR3 DNA sequence: TGTGCAAGCCTGCGGGAACCCACCGGGGAGCTGTTTTTT.

Concerning this clonotype: Given the absence of the conserved phenylalanine or tryptophan at the CDR3 end, a read error is likely. V is TRBV11-2 and J is TRBJ2-7; 7 positions agree with TRBD1. The length of the CDR3 is 13 residues. Germline CDR1 and CDR2: SGHAT and FQNNGV. The CDR3 reads CASNLDSGGEQYS. DNA of the CDR3: TGTGCTAGCAACTTAGATTCAGGGGGCGAGCAGTACTCC.

The chain recombines TRBV5-1 with TRBJ1-4, with no clear D. Trimming removed 10 bases at V and 0 bases at J, with 16 bases between. CDR3 length: 15 amino acids. Germline CDR1 SGHRS, CDR2 YFSETQ. CDR3 DNA: TGCGCCTGCATCACATCGGGAGCAACTAATGAAAAACTGTTTTTT. Residues: CACITSGATNEKLFF.

Points on this clonotype: A much larger clone lies one base from this, so it may be a read error. The genes are TRBV2 and TRBJ2-5, with D hard to call. The CDR3 is 13 amino acids. The germline gives CDR1 SNHLY, CDR2 FYNNEI. This CDR3 is CASSVTGEETQNF. CDR3 nucleotides: TGTGCCAGCAGTGTTACGGGTGAAGAGACCCAGAACTTC.

Notes on this clonotype: Since a much larger clone is just one base distant, this may be a read error. The gene calls are TRBV7-3 and TRBJ1-1; maybe TRBD1 (5 bases). Per the germline V gene, CDR1 is SGHTA and CDR2 is FQGTGA. With 1 base removed from V and 4 bases from J, the gap between germline ends came to 7 bases. The CDR3 is 13 amino acids. CDR3 sequence reads: CASSLNGGTEAFF. The CDR3 nucleotides are TGTGCCAGCAGCTTAAATGGGGGCACTGAAGCTTTCTTT.